The 7 T cell receptor beta chains given below trace back to one sample, sequenced in a study of blood T cell repertoires in COVID-19. Method: immunoSEQ multiplex PCR; TCRdb's copy keeps in-frame clones and lacks some. The table has over 150,000 clones, approximately 80% seen once. Sequencing was done on a sample of peripheral blood. These receptors all stem from a woman aged 35 to 49 with COVID-19, enrolled during active disease.

CDR3 amino acids: CASSPHPRDRVNEKLFF. The CDR3 nucleotides are TGCGCCAGCAGCCCTCACCCCCGGGACAGGGTAAATGAAAAACTGTTTTTT. The J gene is TRBJ1-4, the V gene TRBV4-1, with 9 bases identical to TRBD1. CDR3 length: 17 residues. V trimming: 4 bases; J trimming: 5 bases; junction bases outside the gene matches: 11. Per germline, CDR1 MGHRA and CDR2 YSYEKL.

This chain uses TRBV11-2 with TRBJ2-5; perhaps TRBD2 as D (5 bases). V was clipped by 4 bases and J by 4 bases, with 13 bases between them. This CDR3 is 14 amino acids long. Germline assignment: CDR1 SGHAT and CDR2 FQNNGV. The CDR3 sequence is CASSSSRGLETQYF. CDR3 DNA: TGTGCCAGCAGCTCATCGCGCGGGCTAGAGACCCAGTACTTC.

The V call is TRBV14, the J call TRBJ1-3; D might be TRBD1 (6 bases). The V gene's germline CDR1 is SGHDN and CDR2 FVKESK. The CDR3 sequence is 15 residues long. The ends were cut back, 5 bases at V and 4 bases at J, with 15 bases in the middle. CDR3 nucleotides: TGTGCCAGCAGCTCCTTGGGGGCGCAGGGAAACACCATATATTTT. Amino acid sequence: CASSSLGAQGNTIYF.

The gene calls are TRBV14 and TRBJ1-1; D not certain. Germline assignment: CDR1 SGHDN and CDR2 FVKESK. V was pared by 5 bases and J by 1 base, with 8 bases between. The CDR3 covers 13 residues. The CDR3 coding sequence is TGTGCCAGCAGCATACAGACGAACACTGAAGCTTTCTTT. It is translated as CASSIQTNTEAFF. Based on the CDR3 plus reference TRBV14 and TRBJ1-1, the full variable domain is EAGVTQFPSHSVIEKGQTVTLRCDPISGHDNLYWYRRVMGKEIKFLLHFVKESKQDESGMPNNRFLAERTGGTYSTLKVQPAELEDSGVYFCASSIQTNTEAFFGQGTRLTVV.

This chain links TRBV6-6 with TRBJ2-7, with 11 bases aligning to TRBD2. CDR3 length: 14 residues. CDR1 MNHNY and CDR2 SVGAGI come from the germline V gene (reference sequence). Germline trimming cut 7 bases from V and 3 bases from J; bases unmatched to any gene: 5. CDR3 sequence (DNA): TGTGCCAGCACCACCCTAGCGGGGGGCTACGAGCAGTACTTC. Residues: CASTTLAGGYEQYF.

In this sample, this clone turned up a few times. The chain recombines TRBV13 with TRBJ1-1; D not certain. Trimming stripped 0 bases from V and 8 bases from J, with 7 bases between. CDR3 length: 12 amino acids. Germline CDR1 and CDR2: PRHDT and FYEKMQ (reference sequence). As DNA, the CDR3 is TGTGCCAGCAGCTTAGGGGCAGTAGAAGCTTTCTTT. This sequence encodes CASSLGAVEAFF.

This clone showed up just a few times. The chain uses TRBV19 and TRBJ2-2, with D maybe TRBD1 (6 bases). In germline, CDR1 is LNHDA, CDR2 SQIVND (reference sequence). The CDR3 runs 12 residues. V was pared by 6 bases and J by 7 bases, with 9 bases between. The CDR3 bases are TGTGCCAGTAGGGGGGCTGACGGGGAGCTGTTTTTT. Translated, it gives CASRGADGELFF.